This T cell receptor beta chain is drawn from a study of blood T cell repertoires in COVID-19. Turning to the study itself: The United States, Italy and Spain provided the acute and convalescent COVID-19 samples. Sample material is recorded as cDNA or gDNA derived from T cells, B-cell-depleted T cells, or PBMCs.

Clones were read by immunoSEQ multiplex PCR, and TCRdb kept only the in-frame ones, dropping some. This table holds around 190,000 clones, more than 75% found once. The length of the CDR3 is 11 residues. Germline values: CDR1 SNHLY, CDR2 FYNNEI. J lost 6 bases, V lost 9 bases, and 1 base had no gene match. The V and J genes are TRBV2 and TRBJ2-1; 8 bases agree with TRBD2. The sequence was obtained from a woman aged 50 to 65 with acute COVID-19. The sequenced sample was PBMCs or T cells enriched from blood (not recorded which). Here the CDR3 reads CARGLANEQFF. The DNA of the CDR3 is TGTGCCAGAGGACTAGCCAATGAGCAGTTCTTC.